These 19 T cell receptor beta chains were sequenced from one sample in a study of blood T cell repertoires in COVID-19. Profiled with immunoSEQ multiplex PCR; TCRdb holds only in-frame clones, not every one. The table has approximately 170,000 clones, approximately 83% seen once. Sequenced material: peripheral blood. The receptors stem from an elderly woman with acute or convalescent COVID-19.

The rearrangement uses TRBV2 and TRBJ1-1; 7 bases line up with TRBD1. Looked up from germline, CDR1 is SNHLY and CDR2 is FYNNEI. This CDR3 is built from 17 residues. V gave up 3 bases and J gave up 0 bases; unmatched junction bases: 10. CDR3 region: CASSEGTVYRVNTEAFF. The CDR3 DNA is TGTGCCAGCAGTGAGGGGACAGTTTATAGGGTGAACACTGAAGCTTTCTTT.

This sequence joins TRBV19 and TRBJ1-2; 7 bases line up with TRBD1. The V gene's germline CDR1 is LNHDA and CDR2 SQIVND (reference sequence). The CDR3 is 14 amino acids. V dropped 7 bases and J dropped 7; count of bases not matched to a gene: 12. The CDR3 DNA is TGTGCCAGTACCTCCTACAGGGGTCGGTCTGGCTACACCTTC. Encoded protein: CASTSYRGRSGYTF.

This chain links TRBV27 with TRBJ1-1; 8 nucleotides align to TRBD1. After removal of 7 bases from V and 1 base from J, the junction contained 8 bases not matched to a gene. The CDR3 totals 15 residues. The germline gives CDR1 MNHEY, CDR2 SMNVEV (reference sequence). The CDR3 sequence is CASINRQGPNTEAFF. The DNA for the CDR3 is TGTGCCAGCATTAACCGACAGGGGCCGAACACTGAAGCTTTCTTT.

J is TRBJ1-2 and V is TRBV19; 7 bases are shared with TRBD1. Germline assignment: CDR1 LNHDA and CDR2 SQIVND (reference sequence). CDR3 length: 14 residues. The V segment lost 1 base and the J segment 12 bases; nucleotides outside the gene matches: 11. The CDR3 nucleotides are TGTGCCAGTAGTATAGCCGCAAACAGGGGAGGTGACACCTTC. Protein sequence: CASSIAANRGGDTF.

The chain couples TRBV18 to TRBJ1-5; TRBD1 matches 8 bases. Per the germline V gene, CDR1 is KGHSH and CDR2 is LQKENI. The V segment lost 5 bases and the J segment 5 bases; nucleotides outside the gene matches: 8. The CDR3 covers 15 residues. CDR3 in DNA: TGTGCCAGCTCAGGACTGCAGGGGGCTGATCAGCCCCAGCATTTT. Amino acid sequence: CASSGLQGADQPQHF.

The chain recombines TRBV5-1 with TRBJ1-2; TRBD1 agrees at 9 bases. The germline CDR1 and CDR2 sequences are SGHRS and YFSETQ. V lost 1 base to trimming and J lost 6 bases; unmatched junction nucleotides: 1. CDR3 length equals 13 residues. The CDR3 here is CASSLTGGDGYTF. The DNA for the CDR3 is TGCGCCAGCAGCTTGACAGGGGGCGATGGCTACACCTTC.

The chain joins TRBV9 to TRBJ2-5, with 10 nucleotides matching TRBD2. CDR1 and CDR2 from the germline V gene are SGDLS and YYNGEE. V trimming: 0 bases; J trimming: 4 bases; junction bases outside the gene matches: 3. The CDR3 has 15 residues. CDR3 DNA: TGTGCCAGCAGCGTAGGGGTAGCGGGAGGAGAGACCCAGTACTTC. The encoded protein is CASSVGVAGGETQYF.

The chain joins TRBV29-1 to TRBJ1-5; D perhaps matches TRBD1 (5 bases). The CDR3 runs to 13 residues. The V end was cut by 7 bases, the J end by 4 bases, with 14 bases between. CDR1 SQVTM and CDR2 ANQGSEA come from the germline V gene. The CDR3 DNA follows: TGCAGCGCTACCGGGGGGGGGAATCAGCCCCAGCATTTT. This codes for CSATGGGNQPQHF.

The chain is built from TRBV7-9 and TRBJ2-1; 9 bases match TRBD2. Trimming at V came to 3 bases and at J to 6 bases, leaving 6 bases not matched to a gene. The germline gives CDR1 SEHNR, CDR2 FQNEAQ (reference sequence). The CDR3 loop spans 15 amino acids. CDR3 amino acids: CASSFSLAGSNEQFF. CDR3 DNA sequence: TGTGCCAGCAGCTTTAGTCTAGCGGGATCCAATGAGCAGTTCTTC.

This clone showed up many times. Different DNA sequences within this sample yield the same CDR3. DNA for the CDR3: TGTGCCAGCTCACCAACAGGGGCTGGGGCCAACGTCCTGACTTTC. Amino acids: CASSPTGAGANVLTF. The chain uses TRBV18 and TRBJ2-6; TRBD1 agrees at 7 bases. Germline CDR1 KGHSH, CDR2 LQKENI. This CDR3 has 15 residues. J lost 2 bases, V lost 2 bases, and 0 bases had no gene match.

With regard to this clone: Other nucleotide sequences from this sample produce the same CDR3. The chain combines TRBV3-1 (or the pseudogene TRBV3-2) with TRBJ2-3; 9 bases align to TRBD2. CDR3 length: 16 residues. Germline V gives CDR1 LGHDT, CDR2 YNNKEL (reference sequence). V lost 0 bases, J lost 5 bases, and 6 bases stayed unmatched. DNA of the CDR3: TGTGCCAGCAGCCAAGAGGGGCGGGGGGGCATAGATACGCAGTATTTT. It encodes CASSQEGRGGIDTQYF.

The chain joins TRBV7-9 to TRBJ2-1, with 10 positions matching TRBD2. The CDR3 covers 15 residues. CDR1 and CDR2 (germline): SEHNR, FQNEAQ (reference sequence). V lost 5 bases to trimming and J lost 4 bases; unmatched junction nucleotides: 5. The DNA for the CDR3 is TGTGCCAGCAGCAGTCAGCGGGAGGGTTACAATGAGCAGTTCTTC. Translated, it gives CASSSQREGYNEQFF.

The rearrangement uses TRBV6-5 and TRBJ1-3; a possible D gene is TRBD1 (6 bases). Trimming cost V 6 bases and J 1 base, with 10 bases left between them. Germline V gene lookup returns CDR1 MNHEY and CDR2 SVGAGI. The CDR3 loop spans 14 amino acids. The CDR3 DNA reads TGTGCCAGCAGACACAGGGTTTCTGGAAACACCATATATTTT. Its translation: CASRHRVSGNTIYF.

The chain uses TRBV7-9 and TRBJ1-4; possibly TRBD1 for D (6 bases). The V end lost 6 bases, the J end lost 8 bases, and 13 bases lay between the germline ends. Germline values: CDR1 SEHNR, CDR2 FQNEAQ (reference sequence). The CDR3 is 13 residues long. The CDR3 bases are TGTGCCAGCAGGAGGGGGGGCCAAGAAAAACTGTTTTTT. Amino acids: CASRRGGQEKLFF.

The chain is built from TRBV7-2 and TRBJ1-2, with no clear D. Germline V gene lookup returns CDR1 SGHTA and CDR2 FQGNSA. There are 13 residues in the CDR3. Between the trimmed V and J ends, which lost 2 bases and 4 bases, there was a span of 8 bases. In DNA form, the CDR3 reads TGTGCCAGCAGCTTAAGCGTCAGCTATGGCTACACCTTC. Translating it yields CASSLSVSYGYTF.

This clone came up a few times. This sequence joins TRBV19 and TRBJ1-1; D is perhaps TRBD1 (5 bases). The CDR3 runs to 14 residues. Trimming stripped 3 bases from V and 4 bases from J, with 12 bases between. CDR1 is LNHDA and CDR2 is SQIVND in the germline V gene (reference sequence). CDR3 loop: CASSIQGATTEAFF. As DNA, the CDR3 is TGTGCCAGTAGTATTCAGGGCGCTACCACTGAAGCTTTCTTT.

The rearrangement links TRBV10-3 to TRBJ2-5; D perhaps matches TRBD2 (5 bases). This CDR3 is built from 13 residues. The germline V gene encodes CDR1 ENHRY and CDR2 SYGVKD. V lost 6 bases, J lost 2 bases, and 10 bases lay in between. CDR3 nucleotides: TGTGCCATCAGCCGGACGGGACAAGAGACCCAGTACTTC. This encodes CAISRTGQETQYF.

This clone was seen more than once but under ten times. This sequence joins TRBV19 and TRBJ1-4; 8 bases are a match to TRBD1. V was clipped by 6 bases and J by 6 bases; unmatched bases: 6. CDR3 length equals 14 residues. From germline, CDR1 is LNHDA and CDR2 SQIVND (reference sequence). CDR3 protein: CASRTGQDYEKLFF. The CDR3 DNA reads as TGTGCCAGTAGAACGGGACAGGATTATGAAAAACTGTTTTTT.

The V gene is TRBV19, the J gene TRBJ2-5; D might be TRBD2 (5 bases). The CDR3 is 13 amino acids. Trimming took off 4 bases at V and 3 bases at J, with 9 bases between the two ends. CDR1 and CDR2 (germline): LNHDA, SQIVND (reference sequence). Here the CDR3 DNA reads TGTGCCAGTAGTACCCCCGGGAAAGAGACCCAGTACTTC. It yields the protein CASSTPGKETQYF.